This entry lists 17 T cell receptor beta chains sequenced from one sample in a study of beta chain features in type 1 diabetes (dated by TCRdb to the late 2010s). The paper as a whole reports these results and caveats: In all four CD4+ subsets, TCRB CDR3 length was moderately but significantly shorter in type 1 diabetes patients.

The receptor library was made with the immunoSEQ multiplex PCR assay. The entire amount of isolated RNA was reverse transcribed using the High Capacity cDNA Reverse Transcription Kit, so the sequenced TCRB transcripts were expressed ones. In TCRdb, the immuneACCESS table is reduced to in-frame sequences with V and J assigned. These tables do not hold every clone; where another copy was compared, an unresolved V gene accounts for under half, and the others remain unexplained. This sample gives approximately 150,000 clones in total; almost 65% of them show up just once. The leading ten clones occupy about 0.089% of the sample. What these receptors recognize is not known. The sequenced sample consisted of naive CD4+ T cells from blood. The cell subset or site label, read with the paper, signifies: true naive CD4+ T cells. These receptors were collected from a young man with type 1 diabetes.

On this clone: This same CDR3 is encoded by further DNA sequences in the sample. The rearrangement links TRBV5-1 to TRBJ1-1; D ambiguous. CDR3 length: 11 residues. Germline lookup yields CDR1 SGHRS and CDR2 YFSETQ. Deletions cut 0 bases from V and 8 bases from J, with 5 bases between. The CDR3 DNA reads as TGCGCCAGCAGCTTGGATACCGAAGCTTTCTTT. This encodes CASSLDTEAFF.

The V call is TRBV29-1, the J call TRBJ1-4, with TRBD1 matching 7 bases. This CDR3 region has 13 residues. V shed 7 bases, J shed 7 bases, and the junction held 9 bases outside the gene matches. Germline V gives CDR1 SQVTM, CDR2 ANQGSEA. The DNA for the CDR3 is TGCAGCGCTCAGGGGGACTTTGGTGAAAAACTGTTTTTT. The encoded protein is CSAQGDFGEKLFF.

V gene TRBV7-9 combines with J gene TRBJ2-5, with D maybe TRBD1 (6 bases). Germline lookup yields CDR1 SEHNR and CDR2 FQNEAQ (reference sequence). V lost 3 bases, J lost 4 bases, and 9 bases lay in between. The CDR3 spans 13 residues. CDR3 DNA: TGTGCCAGCAGCTTCACAGGGCCAGAGACCCAGTACTTC. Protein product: CASSFTGPETQYF.

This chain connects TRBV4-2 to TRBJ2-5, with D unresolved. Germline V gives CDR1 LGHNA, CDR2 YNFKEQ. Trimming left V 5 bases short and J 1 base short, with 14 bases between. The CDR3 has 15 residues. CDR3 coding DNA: TGTGCCAGCAGCACCAGCTTAGCCGCCCAAGAGACCCAGTACTTC. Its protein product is CASSTSLAAQETQYF.

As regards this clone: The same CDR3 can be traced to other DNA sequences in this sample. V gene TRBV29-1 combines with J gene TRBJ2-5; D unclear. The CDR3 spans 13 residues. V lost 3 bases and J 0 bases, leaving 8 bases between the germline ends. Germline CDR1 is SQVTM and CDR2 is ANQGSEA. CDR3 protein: CSVDAGNQETQYF. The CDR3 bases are TGCAGCGTTGATGCAGGAAACCAAGAGACCCAGTACTTC.

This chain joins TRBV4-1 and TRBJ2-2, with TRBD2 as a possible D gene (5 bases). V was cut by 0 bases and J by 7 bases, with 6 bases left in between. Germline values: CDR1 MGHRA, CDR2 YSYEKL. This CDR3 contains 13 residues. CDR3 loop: CASSQDEGGELFF. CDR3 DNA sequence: TGCGCCAGCAGCCAAGATGAGGGCGGGGAGCTGTTTTTT.

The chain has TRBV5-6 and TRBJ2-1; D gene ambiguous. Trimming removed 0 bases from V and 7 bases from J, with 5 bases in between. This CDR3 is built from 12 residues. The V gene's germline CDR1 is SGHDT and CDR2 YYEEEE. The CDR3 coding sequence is TGTGCCAGCAGCTTGGTGGCGAATGAGCAGTTCTTC. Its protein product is CASSLVANEQFF. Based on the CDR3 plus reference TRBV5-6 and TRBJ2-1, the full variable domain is DAGVTQSPTHLIKTRGQQVTLRCSPKSGHDTVSWYQQALGQGPQFIFQYYEEEERQRGNFPDRFSGHQFPNYSSELNVNALLLGDSALYLCASSLVANEQFFGPGTRLTVL.

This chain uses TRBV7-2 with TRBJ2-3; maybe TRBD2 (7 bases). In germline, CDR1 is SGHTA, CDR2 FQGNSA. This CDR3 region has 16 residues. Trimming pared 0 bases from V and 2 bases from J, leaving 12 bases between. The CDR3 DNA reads TGTGCCAGCAGCTTAGCGGGGGGGCAAAACACAGATACGCAGTATTTT. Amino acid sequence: CASSLAGGQNTDTQYF.

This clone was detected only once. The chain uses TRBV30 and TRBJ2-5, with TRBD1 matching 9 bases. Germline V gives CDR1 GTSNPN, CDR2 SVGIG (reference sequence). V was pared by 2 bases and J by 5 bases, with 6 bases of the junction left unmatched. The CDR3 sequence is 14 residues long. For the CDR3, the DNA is TGTGCCTGGAGTTGGACAGGGGTTAGGGAGACCCAGTACTTC. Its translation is CAWSWTGVRETQYF. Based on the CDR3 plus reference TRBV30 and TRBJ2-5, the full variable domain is SQTIHQWPATLVQPVGSPLSLECTVEGTSNPNLYWYRQAAGRGLQLLFYSVGIGQISSEVPQNLSASRPQDRQFILSSKKLLLSDSGFYLCAWSWTGVRETQYFGPGTRLLVL.

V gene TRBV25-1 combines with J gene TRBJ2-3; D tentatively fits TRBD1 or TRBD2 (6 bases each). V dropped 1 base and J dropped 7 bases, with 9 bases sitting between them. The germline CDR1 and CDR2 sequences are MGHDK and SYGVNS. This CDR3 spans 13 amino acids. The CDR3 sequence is CASSEWGANTQYF. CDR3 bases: TGTGCCAGCAGTGAATGGGGGGCAAATACGCAGTATTTT.

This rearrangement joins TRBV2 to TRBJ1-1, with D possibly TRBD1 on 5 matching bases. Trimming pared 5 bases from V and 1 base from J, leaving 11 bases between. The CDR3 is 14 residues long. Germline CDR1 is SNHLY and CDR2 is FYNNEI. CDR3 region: CASSPGRGNTEAFF. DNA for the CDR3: TGTGCCAGCAGTCCGGGACGGGGGAACACTGAAGCTTTCTTT.

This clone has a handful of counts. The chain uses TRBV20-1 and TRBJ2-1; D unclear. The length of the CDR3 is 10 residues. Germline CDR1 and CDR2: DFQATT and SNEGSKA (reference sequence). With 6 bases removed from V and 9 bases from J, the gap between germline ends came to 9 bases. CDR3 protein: CSAWLGEQFF. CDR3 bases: TGCAGTGCCTGGCTCGGTGAGCAGTTCTTC.

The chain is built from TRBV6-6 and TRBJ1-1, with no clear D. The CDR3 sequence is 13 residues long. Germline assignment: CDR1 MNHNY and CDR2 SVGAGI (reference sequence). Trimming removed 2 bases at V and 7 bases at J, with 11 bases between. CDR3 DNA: TGTGCCAGCAGTTACCTCCAGGCCGATGAAGCTTTCTTT. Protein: CASSYLQADEAFF.

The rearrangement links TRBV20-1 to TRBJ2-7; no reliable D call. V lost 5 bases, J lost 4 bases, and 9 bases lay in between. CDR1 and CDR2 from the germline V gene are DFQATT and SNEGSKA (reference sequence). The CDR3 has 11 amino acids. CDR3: CSAAERYEQYF. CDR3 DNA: TGCAGTGCTGCGGAGAGGTACGAGCAGTACTTC.

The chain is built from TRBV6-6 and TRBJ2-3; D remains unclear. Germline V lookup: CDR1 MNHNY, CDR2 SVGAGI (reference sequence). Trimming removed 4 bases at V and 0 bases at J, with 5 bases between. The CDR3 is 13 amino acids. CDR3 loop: CASSSYSTDTQYF. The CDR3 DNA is TGTGCCAGCAGTTCTTATAGCACAGATACGCAGTATTTT.

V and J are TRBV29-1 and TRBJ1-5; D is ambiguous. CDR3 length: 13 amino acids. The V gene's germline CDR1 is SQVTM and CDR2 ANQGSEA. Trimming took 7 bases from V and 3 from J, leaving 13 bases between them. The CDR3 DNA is TGCAGCGCCGCACGAGGCGACAATCAGCCCCAGCATTTT. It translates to CSAARGDNQPQHF.

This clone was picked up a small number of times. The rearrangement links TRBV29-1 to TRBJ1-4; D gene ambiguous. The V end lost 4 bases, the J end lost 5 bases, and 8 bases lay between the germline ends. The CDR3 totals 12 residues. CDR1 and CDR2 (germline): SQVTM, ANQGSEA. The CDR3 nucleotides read TGCAGCGTTGTAACTACGAATGAAAAACTGTTTTTT. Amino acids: CSVVTTNEKLFF.